These T cell receptor beta chains were read from a single sample in a study of response to subunit inactivated influenza vaccine. Via MiXCR, TCRdb re-called the RT-PCR reads, giving one row per CDR3 protein. This table holds around 580,000 distinct CDR3 sequences, about 10% found once. Material: PBMCs from blood, obtained on the day of vaccination. The source is a man aged 45-65 years who received an inactivated influenza vaccine. The CDR3 runs from the conserved cysteine through the conserved F or W. The D gene is left open where the match is weak. Clone size appears in some rows only: once, few, many, or a class for an expanded clone.

v_call: TRBV5-6
clone_size: NA
d_call: TRBD1
j_call: TRBJ2-1
cdr3_nt: TGTGCCAGCAGTTACACACTGGACAGGGTACGTTACAATGAGCAGTTCTTC
cdr3_aa: CASSYTLDRVRYNEQFF

v_call: TRBV12-3/TRBV12-4
clone_size: few
d_call: TRBD1
j_call: TRBJ1-2
cdr3_nt: TGTGCCAGCAGCCCACAGGGGACCTATGGCTACACCTTC
cdr3_aa: CASSPQGTYGYTF

v_call: TRBV29-1
clone_size: few
d_call: NA
j_call: TRBJ2-5
cdr3_nt: TGCAGCGTTGATTCGGGAACCAAGACCCAGTACTTC
cdr3_aa: CSVDSGTKTQYF

v_call: TRBV7-9
clone_size: NA
d_call: NA
j_call: TRBJ2-5
cdr3_nt: TGTGCCAGCAGCTTCGGGACAACCTTCCAAGAGACCCAGTACTTC
cdr3_aa: CASSFGTTFQETQYF

v_call: TRBV5-1
clone_size: NA
d_call: NA
j_call: TRBJ2-2
cdr3_nt: TGCGCCAGCAGCCCCTTGGGTCCGACGCCGAACACCGGGGAGCTGTTTTTT
cdr3_aa: CASSPLGPTPNTGELFF

v_call: TRBV2
clone_size: NA
d_call: TRBD1
j_call: TRBJ2-1
cdr3_nt: TGTGCCAGCAGCGGTGTTGGACAGGGGGATACTGAGCAGTTCTTC
cdr3_aa: CASSGVGQGDTEQFF

v_call: TRBV12-3/TRBV12-4
clone_size: many
d_call: NA
j_call: TRBJ2-7
cdr3_nt: TGTGCCAGCAGTTTAGGGACTTCCTACGAGCAGTACTTC
cdr3_aa: CASSLGTSYEQYF

v_call: TRBV12-3/TRBV12-4
clone_size: NA
d_call: NA
j_call: TRBJ2-7
cdr3_nt: TGTGCCAGCCCTGGACTGCCCAAAGACGAGCAGTACTTC
cdr3_aa: CASPGLPKDEQYF

v_call: TRBV4-3
clone_size: many
d_call: NA
j_call: TRBJ1-5
cdr3_nt: TGCGCCAGCAGCCAAGACGGGACGCGTCCGAATCAGCCCCAGCATTTT
cdr3_aa: CASSQDGTRPNQPQHF

v_call: TRBV5-1
clone_size: few
d_call: NA
j_call: TRBJ2-7
cdr3_nt: TGCGCCAGCAGCTTGGGGGTCCCCTCCTACGAGCAGTACTTC
cdr3_aa: CASSLGVPSYEQYF

v_call: TRBV5-1
clone_size: NA
d_call: NA
j_call: TRBJ1-4
cdr3_nt: TGCGCCAGCAGCTCTGGACAGAATGAAAAACTGTTTTTT
cdr3_aa: CASSSGQNEKLFF

v_call: TRBV12-3/TRBV12-4
clone_size: few
d_call: TRBD2
j_call: TRBJ2-3
cdr3_nt: TGTGCCAGCAGGCCAGGAGCGGGGCCAGATACGCAGTATTTT
cdr3_aa: CASRPGAGPDTQYF

v_call: TRBV19
clone_size: many
d_call: NA
j_call: TRBJ2-4
cdr3_nt: TGTGCCAGTAGCACGCAGGGGAAAAACATTCAGTACTTC
cdr3_aa: CASSTQGKNIQYF

v_call: TRBV20-1
clone_size: many
d_call: NA
j_call: TRBJ1-2
cdr3_nt: TGCAGTGCTCCCGGGTCCTTAAACTATGGCTACACCTTC
cdr3_aa: CSAPGSLNYGYTF

v_call: TRBV27
clone_size: many
d_call: TRBD1
j_call: TRBJ1-1
cdr3_nt: TGTGCCAGCAGCAGGCCAGGGGGGCCCAACACTGAAGCTTTCTTT
cdr3_aa: CASSRPGGPNTEAFF

v_call: TRBV28
clone_size: many
d_call: NA
j_call: TRBJ2-4
cdr3_nt: TGTGCCAGCACCCGTTCAGGGGCGGAAAACATTCAGTACTTC
cdr3_aa: CASTRSGAENIQYF

v_call: TRBV7-9
clone_size: once
d_call: NA
j_call: TRBJ1-1
cdr3_nt: TGTGCCAGCAGCCCTCTGGGCGTAGCTTTCTTT
cdr3_aa: CASSPLGVAFF

v_call: TRBV7-2
clone_size: NA
d_call: NA
j_call: TRBJ2-3
cdr3_nt: TGTGCCAGCAGCTTAGTTGGGGGCTGGGATACGCAGTATTTT
cdr3_aa: CASSLVGGWDTQYF

v_call: TRBV4-1
clone_size: NA
d_call: NA
j_call: TRBJ2-7
cdr3_nt: TGCGCCAGCAGCCAAGCGGGGCCCCCCTACGAGCAGTACTTC
cdr3_aa: CASSQAGPPYEQYF

v_call: TRBV6-5
clone_size: NA
d_call: NA
j_call: TRBJ2-7
cdr3_nt: TGTGCCAGCAGTTTATTGGGGAACTTCTACGAGCAGTACTTC
cdr3_aa: CASSLLGNFYEQYF

v_call: TRBV5-1
clone_size: many
d_call: TRBD1
j_call: TRBJ2-1
cdr3_nt: TGCGCCAGCAGCCCGACAGGGACCCACAATGAGCAGTTCTTC
cdr3_aa: CASSPTGTHNEQFF

v_call: TRBV7-9
clone_size: few
d_call: NA
j_call: TRBJ2-2
cdr3_nt: TGTGCCAGCAGCTTTCGGGCGAGTTCATCCGGGGAGCTGTTTTTT
cdr3_aa: CASSFRASSSGELFF

v_call: TRBV24-1
clone_size: few
d_call: TRBD2
j_call: TRBJ2-1
cdr3_nt: TGTGCCACCAGTGATGGACTAGCGGGTAGTAATGAGCAGTTCTTC
cdr3_aa: CATSDGLAGSNEQFF

v_call: TRBV5-1
clone_size: NA
d_call: NA
j_call: TRBJ2-1
cdr3_nt: TGCGCCAGCAGCTTGGGGGATAGGGTCAATGAGCAGTTCTTC
cdr3_aa: CASSLGDRVNEQFF

v_call: TRBV20-1
clone_size: NA
d_call: TRBD2
j_call: TRBJ2-3
cdr3_nt: TGCAGTGCTAGAGACCCTAGCGGCTTTCCAGATACGCAGTATTTT
cdr3_aa: CSARDPSGFPDTQYF

v_call: TRBV5-1
clone_size: many
d_call: NA
j_call: TRBJ2-2
cdr3_nt: TGCGCCAGCAGCTTGATTGAATCGGGGCTCACCGGGGAGCTGTTTTTT
cdr3_aa: CASSLIESGLTGELFF

v_call: TRBV15
clone_size: NA
d_call: TRBD1
j_call: TRBJ2-7
cdr3_nt: TGTGCCACCAGCAGAGATCTACAGGGGAACGAGCAGTACTTC
cdr3_aa: CATSRDLQGNEQYF

v_call: TRBV29-1
clone_size: few
d_call: NA
j_call: TRBJ2-3
cdr3_nt: TGCAGCGTTGGAAGCAGAGCGGAGCACACAGATACGCAGTATTTT
cdr3_aa: CSVGSRAEHTDTQYF

v_call: TRBV5-1
clone_size: few
d_call: NA
j_call: TRBJ2-3
cdr3_nt: TGCGCCAGCAGCGTCGGCAGGGGCGGCACAGATACGCAGTATTTT
cdr3_aa: CASSVGRGGTDTQYF